The following is a T cell receptor (beta chain) sequence with its context. No antigen is known for it. The PCR had 60 Vbeta and 13 Jbeta primers. Sequenced by immunoSEQ multiplex PCR; TCRdb stores in-frame clones only, minus some. The table shows more than 150,000 clones, with approximately 84% occurring only once. Germline CDR1 is SNHLY and CDR2 is FYNNEI. Trimming took 4 bases from V and 8 from J; bases not matched to a gene: 2. The CDR3 sequence is 13 residues long. The data were taken from a study of cytomegalovirus exposure and HLA in healthy donors. Notes on the study in general: Across all donors, roughly uniform sequencing depth was an assumption of the presence/absence analyses. About 87% or about 30% of the time was how often most TCR beta V segments were productive, according to an earlier analysis. Most CMV-associated TCR beta chains were later found to appear HLA-restricted. Most TCR sequences proved rare, with some public TCRs found in many donors.

The gene calls are TRBV2 and TRBJ1-6; 7 positions agree with TRBD1. The sequenced material came from PBMCs. The sequence came from a woman aged 45 to 65 in good health and CMV-seropositive. The CDR3 DNA follows: TGTGCCAGCAGTGGACAGGGTGATTCACCCCTCCACTTT. Amino acid sequence: CASSGQGDSPLHF.